The 12 T cell receptor beta chains given below trace back to one sample, sequenced in a study of blood T cell repertoires in COVID-19. Sequencing used immunoSEQ multiplex PCR; TCRdb keeps in-frame clones, though not all of them. The table shows about 81,000 clones, with 70% to 90% occurring only once. Sequenced input: peripheral blood. Every receptor here comes from an elderly woman with acute or convalescent COVID-19.

The V call is TRBV7-2, the J call TRBJ2-1; the match to TRBD2 covers 8 bases. The germline V gene has CDR1 SGHTA and CDR2 FQGNSA. V shed 0 bases and J 6 bases; nucleotides not matched to a gene: 10. This CDR3 has 17 residues. This CDR3 reads CASSLAPGGSGVNEQFF. The CDR3 DNA sequence: TGTGCCAGCAGCTTAGCGCCCGGGGGTAGCGGGGTCAATGAGCAGTTCTTC. The full variable domain, with the rest looked up from reference TRBV7-2 and TRBJ2-1, is GAGVSQSPSNKVTEKGKDVELRCDPISGHTALYWYRQSLGQGLEFLIYFQGNSAPDKSGLPSDRFSAERTGGSVSTLTIQRTQQEDSAVYLCASSLAPGGSGVNEQFFGPGTRLTVL.

This chain connects TRBV4-3 to TRBJ1-2; 7 bases map to TRBD1. The V and J ends lost 6 bases and 4 bases, in that order; junction bases with no gene match: 2. From germline, CDR1 is LGHNA and CDR2 YSLEER. The CDR3 covers 12 residues. Written as DNA, the CDR3 is TGCGCCAGCAGTCGACAGGGCTATGGCTACACCTTC. It is translated as CASSRQGYGYTF.

This chain links TRBV18 with TRBJ2-7; maybe TRBD2 (6 bases). Germline-derived CDR1 and CDR2 are KGHSH and LQKENI. This CDR3 contains 16 residues. V shed 2 bases and J shed 0 bases, with 14 bases lying between them. In DNA, the CDR3 is TGTGCCAGCTCACCAATGGTGGGAGGCAGCTCCTACGAGCAGTACTTC. Translated, it gives CASSPMVGGSSYEQYF. Full variable domain (rest looked up from reference TRBV18 and TRBJ2-7): NAGVMQNPRHLVRRRGQEARLRCSPMKGHSHVYWYRQLPEEGLKFMVYLQKENIIDESGMPKERFSAEFPKEGPSILRIQQVVRGDSAAYFCASSPMVGGSSYEQYFGPGTRLTVT.

The chain combines TRBV10-3 with TRBJ1-6; possible D gene TRBD1, 5 bases. The CDR3 sequence is 14 residues long. Trimming took 8 bases from V and 7 from J, leaving 15 bases between them. Per the germline V gene, CDR1 is ENHRY and CDR2 is SYGVKD. The CDR3 bases are TGTGCCATCCAGACAGCCCCTGGGAATTCACCCCTCCACTTT. Amino acids: CAIQTAPGNSPLHF.

The chain joins TRBV4-3 to TRBJ2-7; 10 bases match TRBD1. The germline CDR1 and CDR2 sequences are LGHNA and YSLEER. This CDR3 spans 19 amino acids. V lost 4 bases to trimming and J lost 6 bases; unmatched junction nucleotides: 21. CDR3 coding DNA: TGCGCCAGCAGCCTCTCTTGGACAGGGGGGAGTTTTTCGGTGGGCGAGCAGTACTTC. It codes for CASSLSWTGGSFSVGEQYF.

The V and J genes are TRBV5-1 and TRBJ2-1; 7 nucleotides line up with TRBD2. The CDR3 covers 16 residues. The V segment lost 0 bases and the J segment 3 bases; nucleotides outside the gene matches: 6. Per the germline V gene, CDR1 is SGHRS and CDR2 is YFSETQ. The CDR3 here is CASSLAGGSNYNEQFF. CDR3 DNA sequence: TGCGCCAGCAGCTTGGCCGGGGGGAGCAACTACAATGAGCAGTTCTTC. Full variable domain (rest looked up from reference TRBV5-1 and TRBJ2-1): KAGVTQTPRYLIKTRGQQVTLSCSPISGHRSVSWYQQTPGQGLQFLFEYFSETQRNKGNFPGRFSGRQFSNSRSEMNVSTLELGDSALYLCASSLAGGSNYNEQFFGPGTRLTVL.

The chain uses TRBV7-9 and TRBJ2-7; TRBD1 agrees at 7 bases. V lost 5 bases and J lost 7; bases outside the gene matches: 5. CDR3 size: 12 residues. CDR1 is SEHNR, CDR2 FQNEAQ, per germline (reference sequence). The CDR3 is CASSQTGVEQYF. In nucleotides, the CDR3 is TGTGCCAGCAGCCAAACAGGGGTTGAGCAGTACTTC.

V gene TRBV19 combines with J gene TRBJ1-5; 7 bases align to TRBD1. Germline CDR1 reads LNHDA; CDR2 reads SQIVND (reference sequence). CDR3 size: 15 residues. V dropped 7 bases and J dropped 0; count of bases not matched to a gene: 6. Here the CDR3 reads CASTLGQHSNQPQHF. Here the CDR3 DNA reads TGTGCCAGTACCCTGGGACAGCATAGCAATCAGCCCCAGCATTTT.

The chain carries TRBV7-9 and TRBJ1-4; no firm D call. The germline V gene has CDR1 SEHNR and CDR2 FQNEAQ (reference sequence). V lost 5 bases and J lost 0, with 10 bases in between. CDR3 length: 15 amino acids. CDR3 nucleotides: TGTGCCAGCAGCCCCGGACTTTCAACTAATGAAAAACTGTTTTTT. It is translated as CASSPGLSTNEKLFF.

J is TRBJ2-3 and V is TRBV18, with 12 bases matching TRBD2. Unmatched junction bases numbered 0, after V lost 2 bases and J lost 3 bases. There are 15 residues in the CDR3. CDR1 and CDR2 (germline): KGHSH, LQKENI. This chain's CDR3 is CASSPGTSGTDTQYF. The CDR3 DNA reads TGTGCCAGCTCACCAGGGACTAGCGGGACAGATACGCAGTATTTT.

The chain couples TRBV2 to TRBJ2-3, with TRBD2 matching 8 bases. CDR1 is SNHLY, CDR2 FYNNEI, per germline. Trimming removed 5 bases from V and 4 bases from J; junction bases left unmatched: 2. The CDR3 extends over 13 amino acids. The CDR3 bases are TGTGCCAGCAGTTTGGGACTAGCAGATACGCAGTATTTT. It codes for CASSLGLADTQYF.

The J gene is TRBJ1-2, the V gene TRBV3-1 (or the pseudogene TRBV3-2); 7 positions agree with TRBD1. Losses at the gene ends were 4 bases for V and 8 bases for J; bases not matched to a gene: 10. This CDR3 contains 14 residues. The germline CDR1 and CDR2 sequences are LGHDT and YNNKEL (reference sequence). CDR3: CASSPNSQGGGYTF. For the CDR3, the DNA is TGTGCCAGCAGCCCTAATTCGCAGGGGGGCGGCTACACCTTC.